One sample yielded the 16 T cell receptor beta chains listed below, sequenced in a study of CD8+ T cells in alopecia areata. RNA, once extracted, was reverse transcribed into cDNA for use as the sequencing template. Libraries were prepared by immunoSEQ multiplex PCR; TCRdb keeps only in-frame clonotypes and omits some of them. Of hundreds of thousands of clones listed, approximately 65% are singletons. As for treatment: oral pan-JAK inhibitor, 5-10 mg twice daily. Material: CD4+ T cells sorted from blood, obtained between weeks 44 and 45, from a patient treated with tofacitinib. These receptors came from a human donor with alopecia areata.

This clone has only a few counts. This rearrangement joins TRBV2 to TRBJ1-1, with D perhaps TRBD1 (5 bases). V was shortened by 7 bases and J by 1 base, with 10 bases between the two germline ends. The CDR3 totals 13 residues. CDR1 and CDR2 from the germline V gene are SNHLY and FYNNEI. In DNA form, the CDR3 reads TGTGCCAGCATTGACAGCGAGAACACTGAAGCTTTCTTT. Amino acids: CASIDSENTEAFF.

V is TRBV5-6 and J is TRBJ2-3, with D unclear. The CDR3 extends over 13 amino acids. Germline lookup yields CDR1 SGHDT and CDR2 YYEEEE. With 4 bases removed from V and 0 bases from J, the gap between germline ends came to 6 bases. The CDR3 DNA reads TGTGCCAGCAGCGCCCTGAGCACAGATACGCAGTATTTT. It translates to CASSALSTDTQYF.

By sample fraction, this clone is medium-sized. The chain links TRBV7-2 to TRBJ2-3, with 7 bases aligning to TRBD2. Germline CDR1 reads SGHTA; CDR2 reads FQGNSA. This CDR3 has 13 amino acids. With 5 bases clipped from V and 9 bases from J, the junction kept 8 bases outside the gene matches. The CDR3 DNA sequence: TGTGCCAGCAGCCCCTGGGGAGCGGGGACGCAGTATTTT. This codes for CASSPWGAGTQYF.

The gene calls are TRBV10-3 and TRBJ2-5; unclear D gene. CDR3 length equals 13 residues. V lost 3 bases to trimming and J lost 5 bases, with 10 bases between them. In germline, CDR1 is ENHRY, CDR2 SYGVKD. CDR3 sequence reads: CAISDHTRETQYF. For the CDR3, the DNA is TGTGCCATCAGTGACCACACGCGGGAGACCCAGTACTTC.

This rearrangement joins TRBV25-1 to TRBJ2-6; D is possibly TRBD1 or TRBD2 (5 bases each). The CDR3 runs 16 residues. Germline CDR1 MGHDK, CDR2 SYGVNS. V dropped 2 bases and J dropped 0 bases, with 8 bases sitting between them. The CDR3 DNA follows: TGTGCCAGCAGTGAACAGGGACGCTCTGGGGCCAACGTCCTGACTTTC. Translating it yields CASSEQGRSGANVLTF.

V usage is TRBV5-1 and J usage is TRBJ2-3, with D possibly matching TRBD2 (6 bases). Looked up from germline, CDR1 is SGHRS and CDR2 is YFSETQ. The V and J ends lost 4 bases and 2 bases respectively, with 8 bases between them. This CDR3 comprises 13 residues. The CDR3 bases are TGCGCCAGCAGCAGGGACTTCACAGATACGCAGTATTTT. This codes for CASSRDFTDTQYF.

This sequence joins TRBV29-1 and TRBJ2-7; D remains unclear. Trimming left V 6 bases short and J 3 bases short, with 12 bases between. The CDR3 totals 12 residues. Looked up from germline, CDR1 is SQVTM and CDR2 is ANQGSEA. DNA of the CDR3: TGCAGCGTGATGGACGCAAGCTACGAGCAGTACTTC. The encoded protein is CSVMDASYEQYF.

This clone turned up a few times. This chain joins TRBV7-2 and TRBJ2-7; 10 positions match TRBD1. CDR3 length equals 14 residues. Trimming at V came to 4 bases and at J to 4 bases, leaving 4 bases not matched to a gene. Per germline, CDR1 SGHTA and CDR2 FQGNSA. The CDR3 nucleotides read TGTGCCAGCAGCTCGACAGGGGGCACTTACGAGCAGTACTTC. This codes for CASSSTGGTYEQYF.

The V and J genes are TRBV9 and TRBJ2-6; no clear D. CDR1 and CDR2 from the germline V gene are SGDLS and YYNGEE. CDR3 length: 15 residues. The V end was cut by 2 bases, the J end by 3 bases, with 9 bases between. The CDR3 reads CASSVSTLGANVLTF. The CDR3 coding sequence is TGTGCCAGCAGCGTTAGTACTCTTGGGGCCAACGTCCTGACTTTC. The variable domain in full, with the rest retrieved from reference TRBV9 and TRBJ2-6, is DSGVTQTPKHLITATGQRVTLRCSPRSGDLSVYWYQQSLDQGLQFLIQYYNGEERAKGNILERFSAQQFPDLHSELNLSSLELGDSALYFCASSVSTLGANVLTFGAGSRLTVL.

With regard to this clone: One base away lies a much larger clone, so this may be a sequencing read error. Distinct nucleotide sequences in the sample also encode this CDR3. This sequence joins TRBV2 and TRBJ1-2, with D uncertain. The CDR3 loop spans 12 amino acids. The V gene's germline CDR1 is SNHLY and CDR2 FYNNEI. The V end lost 4 bases, the J end lost 2 bases, and 5 bases lay between the germline ends. The CDR3 sequence is CASSGQNYGYTF. The DNA of the CDR3 is TGTGCCAGCAGTGGGCAGAACTATGGCTACACCTTC.

This chain links TRBV29-1 with TRBJ1-5; D is uncertain. V lost 4 bases and J 4 bases, leaving 8 bases between the germline ends. CDR1 and CDR2 from the germline V gene are SQVTM and ANQGSEA. The CDR3 spans 12 residues. This CDR3 is CSVASVNQPQHF. The DNA for the CDR3 is TGCAGCGTTGCGTCAGTTAATCAGCCCCAGCATTTT.

This clone was recorded at least ten times. CDR3 in DNA: TGCGCCAGCAGTGACGGGACTAGCGGGGGGGCAGGAGATACGCAGTATTTT. Translating gives CASSDGTSGGAGDTQYF. This rearrangement joins TRBV10-1 to TRBJ2-3; 16 nucleotides agree with TRBD2. CDR3 length: 17 amino acids. Germline V gene sequence: CDR1 WNHNN, CDR2 SYGVQD (reference sequence). Unmatched junction bases numbered 5, after V lost 3 bases and J lost 5 bases.

This clone was observed once. This chain connects TRBV6-1 to TRBJ2-7; D uncertain. This CDR3 is 12 amino acids long. With 2 bases removed from V and 4 bases from J, the gap between germline ends came to 6 bases. Germline lookup yields CDR1 MNHNS and CDR2 SASEGT. Written as DNA, the CDR3 is TGTGCCAGCAGTGAAAAAGAGTACGAGCAGTACTTC. This encodes CASSEKEYEQYF.

Concerning this clone: Other DNA sequences in this specimen translate into the identical CDR3. This sequence joins TRBV29-1 and TRBJ1-1; D remains unclear. Between the trimmed V and J ends, which lost 4 bases and 0 bases, there was a span of 6 bases. Germline CDR1 SQVTM, CDR2 ANQGSEA. This CDR3 region has 12 residues. In DNA form, the CDR3 reads TGCAGCGTTGGTACACTGAACACTGAAGCTTTCTTT. It specifies CSVGTLNTEAFF.

V and J are TRBV13 and TRBJ1-6; 7 nucleotides agree with TRBD1. Germline V gene data show CDR1 as PRHDT and CDR2 as FYEKMQ (reference sequence). The CDR3 covers 14 residues. V was clipped by 4 bases and J by 10 bases; unmatched bases: 7. The CDR3: CASSSKTGRSPLHF. The CDR3 nucleotides are TGTGCCAGCAGCTCCAAGACAGGGCGCTCACCCCTCCACTTT.

This clone occurred a few times. This sequence joins TRBV7-7 and TRBJ1-6; 7 bases are shared with TRBD1. This CDR3 is 16 amino acids long. Germline V gives CDR1 SSHAT, CDR2 FNYEAQ (reference sequence). The V segment lost 5 bases and the J segment 8 bases; nucleotides outside the gene matches: 12. The CDR3 protein is CASSAKGQERYSPLHF. Here the CDR3 DNA reads TGTGCCAGCAGCGCTAAAGGACAGGAGAGATATTCACCCCTCCACTTT.